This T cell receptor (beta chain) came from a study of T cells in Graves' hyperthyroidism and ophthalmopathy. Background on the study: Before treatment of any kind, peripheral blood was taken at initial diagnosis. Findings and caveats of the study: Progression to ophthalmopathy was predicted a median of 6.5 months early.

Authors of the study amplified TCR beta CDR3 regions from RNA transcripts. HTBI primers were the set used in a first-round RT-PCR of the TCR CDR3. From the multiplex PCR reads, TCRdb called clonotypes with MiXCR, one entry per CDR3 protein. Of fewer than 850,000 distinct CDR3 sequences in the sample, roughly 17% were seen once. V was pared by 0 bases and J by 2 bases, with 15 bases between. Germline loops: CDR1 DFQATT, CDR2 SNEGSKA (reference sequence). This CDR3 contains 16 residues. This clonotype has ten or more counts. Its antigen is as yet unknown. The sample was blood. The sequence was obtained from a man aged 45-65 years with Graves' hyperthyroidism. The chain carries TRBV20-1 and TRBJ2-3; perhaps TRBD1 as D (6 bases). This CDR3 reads CSARDSSRGLTDTQYF. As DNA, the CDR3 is TGCAGTGCTAGAGATTCCAGCAGGGGCCTCACAGATACGCAGTATTTT.